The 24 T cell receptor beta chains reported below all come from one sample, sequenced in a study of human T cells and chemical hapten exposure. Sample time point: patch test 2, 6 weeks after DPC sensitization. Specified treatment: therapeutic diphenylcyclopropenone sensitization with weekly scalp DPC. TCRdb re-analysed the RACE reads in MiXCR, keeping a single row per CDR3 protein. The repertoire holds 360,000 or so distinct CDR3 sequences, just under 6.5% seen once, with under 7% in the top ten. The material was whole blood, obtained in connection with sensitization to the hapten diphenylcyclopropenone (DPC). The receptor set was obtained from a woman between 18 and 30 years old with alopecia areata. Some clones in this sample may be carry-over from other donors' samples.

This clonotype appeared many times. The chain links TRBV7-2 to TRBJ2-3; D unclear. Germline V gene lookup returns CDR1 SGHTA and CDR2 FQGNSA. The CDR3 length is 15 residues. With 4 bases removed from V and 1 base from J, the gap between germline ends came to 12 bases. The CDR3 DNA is TGTGCCAGCAGCTCCGCGTGGGGTCGCACAGATACGCAGTATTTT. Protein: CASSSAWGRTDTQYF.

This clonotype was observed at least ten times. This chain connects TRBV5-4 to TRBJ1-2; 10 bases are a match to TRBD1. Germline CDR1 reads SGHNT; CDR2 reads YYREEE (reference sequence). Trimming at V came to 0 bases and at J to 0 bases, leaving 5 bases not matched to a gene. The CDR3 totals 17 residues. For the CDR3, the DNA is TGTGCCAGCAGCTTGGCTTGGACAGGGGGGGCTAACTATGGCTACACCTTC. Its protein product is CASSLAWTGGANYGYTF.

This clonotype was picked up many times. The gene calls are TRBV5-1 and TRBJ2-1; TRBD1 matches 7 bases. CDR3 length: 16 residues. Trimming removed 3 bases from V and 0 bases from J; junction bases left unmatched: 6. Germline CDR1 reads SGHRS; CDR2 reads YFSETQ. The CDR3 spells CASSWGQLSSYNEQFF. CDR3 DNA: TGCGCCAGCAGCTGGGGACAGTTGAGCTCCTACAATGAGCAGTTCTTC.

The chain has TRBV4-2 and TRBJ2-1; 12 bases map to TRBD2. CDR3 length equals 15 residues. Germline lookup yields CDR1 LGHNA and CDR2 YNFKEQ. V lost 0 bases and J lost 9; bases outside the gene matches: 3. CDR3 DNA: TGTGCCAGCAGCCAAGAGACTAGCGGGGGCAGTGAGCAGTTCTTC. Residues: CASSQETSGGSEQFF.

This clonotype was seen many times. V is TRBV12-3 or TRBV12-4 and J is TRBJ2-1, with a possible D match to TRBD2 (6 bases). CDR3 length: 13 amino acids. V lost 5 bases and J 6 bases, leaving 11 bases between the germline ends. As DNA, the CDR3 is TGTGCCAGCAGTACGCTAGCGAGCAATGAGCAGTTCTTC. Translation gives CASSTLASNEQFF.

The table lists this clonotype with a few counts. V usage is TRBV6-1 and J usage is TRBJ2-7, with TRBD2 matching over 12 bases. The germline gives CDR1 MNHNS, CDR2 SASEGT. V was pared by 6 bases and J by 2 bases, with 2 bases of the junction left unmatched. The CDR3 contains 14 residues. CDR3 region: CASRTSGGTYEQYF. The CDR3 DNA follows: TGTGCCAGCAGAACTAGCGGGGGGACCTACGAGCAGTACTTC.

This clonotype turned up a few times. CDR3 loop: CASGEPSETQYF. CDR3 bases: TGTGCCAGCGGGGAACCGTCGGAGACCCAGTACTTC. V gene TRBV6-2 or TRBV6-3 combines with J gene TRBJ2-5; D not certain. This CDR3 region has 12 residues. CDR1 and CDR2 from the germline V gene are MNHEY and SVGEGT. With 8 bases removed from V and 5 bases from J, the gap between germline ends came to 12 bases.

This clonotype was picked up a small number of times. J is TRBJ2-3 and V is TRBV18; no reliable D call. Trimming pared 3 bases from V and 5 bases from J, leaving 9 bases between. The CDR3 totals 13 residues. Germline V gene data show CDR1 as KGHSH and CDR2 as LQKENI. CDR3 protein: CASSPGYRDTQYF. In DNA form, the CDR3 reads TGTGCCAGCTCACCGGGCTACAGAGATACGCAGTATTTT.

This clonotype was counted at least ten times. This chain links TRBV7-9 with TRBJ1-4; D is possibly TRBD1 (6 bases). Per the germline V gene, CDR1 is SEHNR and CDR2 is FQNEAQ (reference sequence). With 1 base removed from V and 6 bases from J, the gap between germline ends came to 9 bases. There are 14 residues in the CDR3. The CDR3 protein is CASSLGQEDEKLFF. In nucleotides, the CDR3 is TGTGCCAGCAGCTTAGGACAGGAGGATGAAAAACTGTTTTTT. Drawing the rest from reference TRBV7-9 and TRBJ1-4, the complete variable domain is DTGVSQNPRHKITKRGQNVTFRCDPISEHNRLYWYRQTLGQGPEFLTYFQNEAQLEKSRLLSDRFSAERPKGSFSTLEIQRTEQGDSAMYLCASSLGQEDEKLFFGSGTQLSVL.

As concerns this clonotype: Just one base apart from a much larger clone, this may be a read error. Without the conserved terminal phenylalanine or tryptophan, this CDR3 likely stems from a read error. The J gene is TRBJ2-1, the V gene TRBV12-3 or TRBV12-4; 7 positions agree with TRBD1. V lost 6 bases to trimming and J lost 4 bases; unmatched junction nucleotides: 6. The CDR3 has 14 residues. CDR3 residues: CASRNPGQYNEQFL. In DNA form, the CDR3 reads TGTGCCAGCAGAAACCCGGGACAGTACAATGAGCAGTTCCTC.

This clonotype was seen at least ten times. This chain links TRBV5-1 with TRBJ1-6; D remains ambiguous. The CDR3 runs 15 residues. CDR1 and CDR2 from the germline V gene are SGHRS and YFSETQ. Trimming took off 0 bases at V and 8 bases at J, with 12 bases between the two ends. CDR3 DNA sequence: TGCGCCAGCAGCTTGGGCCCAAGAATTTATTCACCCCTCCACTTT. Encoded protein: CASSLGPRIYSPLHF.

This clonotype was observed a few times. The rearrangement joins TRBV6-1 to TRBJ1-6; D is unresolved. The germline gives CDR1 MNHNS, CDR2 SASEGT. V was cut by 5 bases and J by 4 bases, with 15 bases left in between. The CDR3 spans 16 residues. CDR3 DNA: TGTGCCAGCAGTTCACCGAGACGGTCGTATAATTCACCCCTCCACTTT. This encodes CASSSPRRSYNSPLHF.

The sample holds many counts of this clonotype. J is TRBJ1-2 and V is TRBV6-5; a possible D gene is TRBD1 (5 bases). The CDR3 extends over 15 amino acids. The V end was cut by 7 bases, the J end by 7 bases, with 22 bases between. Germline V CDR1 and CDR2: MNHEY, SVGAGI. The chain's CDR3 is CASTKTTRTTSGYTF. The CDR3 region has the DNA TGTGCCAGCACAAAAACCACCCGGACAACTTCTGGCTACACCTTC.

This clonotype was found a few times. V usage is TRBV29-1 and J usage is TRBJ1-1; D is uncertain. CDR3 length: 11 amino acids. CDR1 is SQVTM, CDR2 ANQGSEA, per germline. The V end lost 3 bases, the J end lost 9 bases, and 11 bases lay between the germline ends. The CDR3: CSVELIGQAFF. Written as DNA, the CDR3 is TGCAGCGTTGAGTTAATTGGGCAAGCTTTCTTT.

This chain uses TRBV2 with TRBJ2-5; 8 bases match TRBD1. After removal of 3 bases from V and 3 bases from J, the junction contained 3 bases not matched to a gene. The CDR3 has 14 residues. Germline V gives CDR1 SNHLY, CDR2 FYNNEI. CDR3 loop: CASSDGQGEETQYF. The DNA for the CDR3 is TGTGCCAGCAGTGACGGACAGGGAGAAGAGACCCAGTACTTC.

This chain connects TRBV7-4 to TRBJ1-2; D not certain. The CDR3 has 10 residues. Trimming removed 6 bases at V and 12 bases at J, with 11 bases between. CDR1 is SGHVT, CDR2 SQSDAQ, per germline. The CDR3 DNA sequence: TGTGCCAGCAGTCTAGTGGGGAACACCTTC. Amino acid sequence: CASSLVGNTF.

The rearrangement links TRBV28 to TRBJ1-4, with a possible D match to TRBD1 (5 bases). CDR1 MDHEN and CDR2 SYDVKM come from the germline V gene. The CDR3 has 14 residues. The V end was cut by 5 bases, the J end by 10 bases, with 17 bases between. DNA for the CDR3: TGTGCCAGCAGTAACCAGGGAGATACGCGAAAACTGTTTTTT. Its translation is CASSNQGDTRKLFF. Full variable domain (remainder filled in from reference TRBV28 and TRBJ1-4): DVKVTQSSRYLVKRTGEKVFLECVQDMDHENMFWYRQDPGLGLRLIYFSYDVKMKEKGDIPEGYSVSREKKERFSLILESASTNQTSMYLCASSNQGDTRKLFFGSGTQLSVL.

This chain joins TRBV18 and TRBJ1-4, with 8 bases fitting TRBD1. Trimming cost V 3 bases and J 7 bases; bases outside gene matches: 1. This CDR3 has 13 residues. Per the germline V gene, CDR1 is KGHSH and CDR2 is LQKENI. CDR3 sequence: CASSPDRAEKLFF. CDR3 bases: TGTGCCAGCTCACCGGACAGGGCTGAAAAACTGTTTTTT.

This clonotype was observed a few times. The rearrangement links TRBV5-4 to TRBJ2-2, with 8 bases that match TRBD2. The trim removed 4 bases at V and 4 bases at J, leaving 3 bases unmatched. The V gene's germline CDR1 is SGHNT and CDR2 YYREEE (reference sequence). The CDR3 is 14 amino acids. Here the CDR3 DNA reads TGTGCCAGCAGCCCGGGGGGGGTCACCGGGGAGCTGTTTTTT. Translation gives CASSPGGVTGELFF.

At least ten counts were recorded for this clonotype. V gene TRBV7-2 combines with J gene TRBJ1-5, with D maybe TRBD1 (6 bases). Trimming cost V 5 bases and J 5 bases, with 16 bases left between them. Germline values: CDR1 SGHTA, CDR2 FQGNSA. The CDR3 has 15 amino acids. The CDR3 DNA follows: TGTGCCAGCAGCCCAGGGCACAGGGCGGATCAGCCCCAGCATTTT. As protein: CASSPGHRADQPQHF. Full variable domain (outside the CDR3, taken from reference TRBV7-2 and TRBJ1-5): GAGVSQSPSNKVTEKGKDVELRCDPISGHTALYWYRQSLGQGLEFLIYFQGNSAPDKSGLPSDRFSAERTGGSVSTLTIQRTQQEDSAVYLCASSPGHRADQPQHFGDGTRLSIL.

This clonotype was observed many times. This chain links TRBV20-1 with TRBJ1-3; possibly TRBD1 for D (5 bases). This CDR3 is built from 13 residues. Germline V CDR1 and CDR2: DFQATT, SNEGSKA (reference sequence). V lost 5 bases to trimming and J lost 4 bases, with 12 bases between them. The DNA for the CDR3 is TGCAGTGCTGAGGCAGGGCGCGGAAACACCATATATTTT. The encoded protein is CSAEAGRGNTIYF.

The CDR3 reads CASSPQGLNYGYTF. In DNA, the CDR3 is TGTGCCAGCTCACCACAAGGGCTTAACTATGGCTACACCTTC. The rearrangement links TRBV18 to TRBJ1-2; D gene uncertain. The CDR3 length is 14 residues. Trimming removed 1 base at V and 1 base at J, with 7 bases between. From germline, CDR1 is KGHSH and CDR2 LQKENI. The whole variable domain, filled in from reference TRBV18 and TRBJ1-2, reads NAGVMQNPRHLVRRRGQEARLRCSPMKGHSHVYWYRQLPEEGLKFMVYLQKENIIDESGMPKERFSAEFPKEGPSILRIQQVVRGDSAAYFCASSPQGLNYGYTFGSGTRLTVV.

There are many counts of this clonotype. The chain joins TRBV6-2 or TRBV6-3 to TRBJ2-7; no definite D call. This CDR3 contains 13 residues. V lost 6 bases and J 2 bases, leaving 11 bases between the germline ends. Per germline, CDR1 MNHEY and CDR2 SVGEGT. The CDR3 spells CASSTESPYEQYF. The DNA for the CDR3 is TGTGCCAGCAGCACAGAAAGTCCCTACGAGCAGTACTTC.

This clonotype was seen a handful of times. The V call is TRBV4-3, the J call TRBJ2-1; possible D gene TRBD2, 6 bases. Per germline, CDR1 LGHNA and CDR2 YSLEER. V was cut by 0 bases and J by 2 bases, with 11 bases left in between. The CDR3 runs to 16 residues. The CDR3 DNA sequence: TGCGCCAGCAGCCAAGAGGTCGGGGGAACCTACAATGAGCAGTTCTTC. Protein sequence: CASSQEVGGTYNEQFF.